This T cell receptor (beta chain) comes out of a study of cytomegalovirus exposure and HLA in healthy donors (dated by TCRdb to 2016 to 2017). About the study as a whole: An earlier analysis of roughly 630 of the donors reported approximately 300 Gb of sequence data and 117 million unique TCR beta sequences from roughly 200 million T cells. Roughly 300 gigabases of sequencing data and approximately 85 million unique TCR sequences were included in an early release covering about 700 HLA-typed donors. The genetic ancestry cluster associated with self-reported Caucasian donors included 81% of the roughly 400 genotyped donors. The aim of the study was to test whether cataloging public T cell receptors could identify signatures of past pathogen exposure. The study used immunosequencing to profile the T cell repertoires of about 670 subjects and linked those repertoires to cytomegalovirus serostatus. Along with the approximately 700-subject first cohort, a separate validation cohort of over 90 different subjects was used. High-throughput TCR immunosequencing, statistical association of individual TCRs with disease status, and machine learning were combined to predict cytomegalovirus infection status. In a later analysis, previously published TCR beta repertoires from 550 to 750 donors were re-analyzed and high-resolution HLA genotyping was added so that TCR occurrence patterns could be studied. In the later analysis, no new phenotypic data were used to find candidate immune exposures; instead, reliance was placed on TCR beta sequences and their occurrence across donors. An earlier analysis of some 600 of the donors applied high-throughput TCR beta sequencing to assess whether each TCR beta V gene segment acted as functional or pseudogenic. Donor age, sex, ethnicity and CMV serostatus were compiled together with the repertoire data. In a later genetic analysis, genome-wide SNP genotypes for about three fifths of the roughly 670 donors were used, and that subset was treated as a discovery cohort. All discovery cohort repertoires had been generated using a single sequencing platform. Both class I and class II loci were covered by HLA typing, at four-digit resolution. Typing coverage varied by locus: about 620-630 donors for A, B, C, DRB1 and DQB1; roughly 560 for DQA1; 606 for DPA1; approximately 470 for DPB1. Four to six DR-DQ haplotypes were handled as single units for association and clustering, since linkage in the cohort was strong. Among around 400 genotyped donors of the cohort, an average of about 220,000 unique TCR beta nucleotide sequences was sequenced per donor, of which approximately 18% were non-productive. Results the study describes overall, beyond this receptor: In this cohort, only TCR beta chains were sequenced, and detectable features were limited by the absence of alpha or paired-chain data. A later analysis found that most CMV-associated TCR beta chains appeared HLA-restricted, with HLA associations seemingly driven largely by CMV exposure. A group of highly shared sequence variants was considered likely to be a technical artifact of the sequencing pipeline. In a later genetic analysis, a missense DCLRE1C variant was associated with V-gene and J-gene trimming of TCR beta chains, and the association was replicated in an independent cohort. The authors suggested that the approach could potentially be generalized to other disease states and immunological phenotypes. Broadly in line with IMGT annotations, most TCR beta V segments showed up in productive rearrangements about 90% or about 30% of the time in an earlier analysis of approximately 640 of the donors. CMV serostatus was the only immune exposure information available for the cohort. When HLA alleles, especially DR and DQ, strongly co-occurred, TCR associations were difficult to assign to individual alleles. Presence/absence analyses assumed roughly uniform sequencing depth across donors, an assumption that may not hold. Seventeen rarely observed V segments, including chromosome 9 orphons, were excluded from the earlier analysis of about 610 of the donors because counts were too low. In the study, around 150 TCR beta chains were listed as associated with cytomegalovirus. In a later analysis, HLA-associated TCR beta chains were found to be more clonally expanded and to have lower generation probabilities than equally common non-associated chains. A further reported finding was that TCR beta sequences accurately predicted the HLA-A and HLA-B alleles for most subjects in the first cohort. Because some donors lacked HLA typing at each locus, the association tests relied only on the typed subset. Across donors, most TCR sequences were observed very rarely, whereas some public TCRs were present in many individuals. In a later analysis, the rate of TCR association differed among HLA loci, with DRB1 alleles having the most associated TCRs and HLA-C alleles having the fewest. Compared with the roughly 710-donor mean, donors in an Asian-associated ancestry cluster had fewer N-insertions in productive TCRs, according to a later genetic analysis. The 87-base-pair reads could not distinguish some IMGT-functional V segments, including TRBV6-2 and TRBV6-3, so those segments were excluded. The classifier was reported to diagnose cytomegalovirus status with high specificity and sensitivity in both the original and validation cohorts. Several of the top co-occurrence clusters appeared to be linked to parvovirus B19, influenza, CMV and Epstein-Barr virus, according to a later analysis. A later analysis associated about 18,000 TCR beta sequences with specific HLA alleles at a false discovery rate of 0.05. Correlated functional status among segregating V segments might be attributable to linkage disequilibrium, but an unknown experimental factor could not be ruled out. In vitro tests confirmed that a few of the cytomegalovirus-associated TCR beta chains recognize cytomegalovirus antigens.

A word on this clone: The antigen it binds to is not known.

Ends trimmed: V by 5 bases, J by 3 bases; bases unmatched to a gene: 10. The CDR3 spans 15 residues, from the cysteine through the phenylalanine. Just CDR3 DNA is preserved here, 45 bases in frame from base 1. The germline V gene specifies SGHAT as CDR1 and FQNNGV as CDR2. The library was made by the immunoSEQ multiplex PCR assay. For the multiplex PCR, a mixture combining 60 forward primers for TCR Vbeta segments and 13 reverse primers for TCR Jbeta segments was used. Amplification of the CDR3 region of rearranged TCR beta genes was performed with a multiplex PCR assay on genomic DNA. Amplified TCR beta libraries were sequenced as 87-base-pair reads on the Illumina HiSeq System. On the authors' methods: In a later analysis, 80 million or so unique TCR beta chains were counted across the roughly 670 repertoires, and around 11 million of these chains were shared by at least two donors. Raw reads were error-corrected and collapsed into unique sequences with a nearest-neighbor algorithm that merged closely related sequences to remove PCR and sequencing errors. Alignment of CDR3 sequences to IMGT reference sequences was used to assign V, D and J gene segments. For a sequence to be retained, at least a six-nucleotide match to both a V gene segment and a J gene segment was required. Rearrangements were called productive when the CDR3 lacked stop codons and stayed in frame with V and J; all others were non-productive. Following IMGT convention, CDR3 was defined as the stretch from the second conserved V-encoded cysteine up to the conserved J-encoded phenylalanine. The earlier analysis of about 590 of the donors excluded sequences that lacked an unambiguous match to a single V gene segment. An earlier analysis of roughly 590 of the donors called V segments functional above 56.7% productive rearrangements and segregating when the between-donor standard deviation exceeded 5%. A statistical classification framework was developed to diagnose cytomegalovirus status using the catalog of TCR beta chain sequences. In a later analysis, TCR nucleotide sequences were compared against IMGT/GENE-DB human TR gene sequences so that V and J genes could be assigned. Using the TCRdist pipeline, a later analysis assigned CDR3 sequences along with most-parsimonious VDJ recombination scenarios. In a later analysis, each TCR beta chain was defined by its CDR3 amino acid sequence together with its V-gene family, and reads without a unique V-gene family were excluded. To address suspected cross-contamination and a sequencing artifact, a later analysis removed under 600 highly shared, low-generation-probability nucleotide sequences. In a later analysis, a clonal expansion index was calculated for each public chain from normalized within-repertoire ranks of inferred template counts. Generation probabilities in a later analysis came from a VDJ recombination model fitted to out-of-frame rearrangements, and those results were checked against IGoR. In a later analysis, hypergeometric tests were used to score TCR-TCR, TCR-HLA and TCR-CMV co-occurrence, with a repertoire-size bias correction applied to TCR pairs. To estimate false discovery rates, a later analysis permuted the HLA or CMV assignments 20 times. In a later analysis, co-occurring TCRs were grouped using DBSCAN, and TCRdist sequence similarity was added for clustering within HLA-allele-positive subsets. Co-occurrence clustering excluded repertoires with fewer than 30,000 or more than 120,000 public chains, plus five with anomalous nucleotide sharing. TCRdb stores this immuneACCESS table with in-frame sequences only. Part of the clones is absent; in the studies checked, under half of the shortfall reflects unresolved V genes, and no reason is known for the rest. For V, J and clone size, that table is used; D and trimming come from the DNA. The table held for this sample gives just over 60,000 clones. Approximately 5.3% of the sample is held by the ten biggest clonotypes.

The cohort was made up of several hundred healthy bone marrow donors. At the time of sampling, all cohort members were nominally healthy, though unrecorded immune exposures were likely present. The donor was CMV seropositive and belonged to the group of over 250 seropositive cohort members. Each donor provided a peripheral blood sample, and peripheral blood mononuclear cells were used for TCR beta sequencing. Genomic DNA was extracted from the blood cell samples with the Qiagen DNeasy Blood Extraction Kit. This sequence uses TRBV11-2 and TRBJ2-7; TRBD1 lines up with 7 middle nucleotides. The sequencing input was PBMCs. The clonotype originates from a man younger than 40 in good health and CMV-seropositive. The CDR3 in this case is CASSRRTGKVYEQYF. The DNA reads TGTGCCAGCAGCCGACGGACAGGTAAAGTCTACGAGCAGTACTTC.